The 30 T cell receptor beta chains below come from one sample, sequenced in a study of control samples from healthy donors and cancer patients. Only in-frame clones appear in the TCRdb table, and some are missing; sequencing was by immunoSEQ multiplex PCR. Among fewer than 200,000 clones listed, around 94% were seen once. Sequences were obtained from blood. These receptors were obtained from a man aged 30 to 39 in good health.

This chain connects TRBV4-2 to TRBJ2-4, with 9 bases that match TRBD2. J gave up 0 bases and V 0 bases, and 12 bases lay outside the gene matches. CDR3 length: 20 residues. Germline CDR1 and CDR2: LGHNA and YNFKEQ. CDR3 coding DNA: TGTGCCAGCAGCCAAGATCCAGGTGTTCTAGCGGGGACAGCCAAAAACATTCAGTACTTC. Translating gives CASSQDPGVLAGTAKNIQYF.

The chain recombines TRBV7-2 with TRBJ2-6; 8 bases are shared with TRBD1. Germline V gene lookup returns CDR1 SGHTA and CDR2 FQGNSA. Trimming at V came to 4 bases and at J to 0 bases, leaving 8 bases not matched to a gene. The CDR3 contains 18 residues. The CDR3, as DNA: TGTGCCAGCAGCTGGACAGGGCGTCGTGGCTCTGGGGCCAACGTCCTGACTTTC. Translation gives CASSWTGRRGSGANVLTF.

The genes are TRBV10-3 and TRBJ1-6; D is uncertain. The CDR3 totals 14 residues. V shed 6 bases and J shed 5 bases, with 11 bases lying between them. Per the germline V gene, CDR1 is ENHRY and CDR2 is SYGVKD. In DNA, the CDR3 is TGTGCCATCAGCCCAGACGTAGATAATTCACCCCTCCACTTT. Translated: CAISPDVDNSPLHF.

This chain joins TRBV6-1 and TRBJ1-6, with 9 nucleotides matching TRBD1. This CDR3 spans 17 amino acids. J was trimmed by 2 bases and V by 3 bases; bases with no gene match: 5. Germline CDR1 is MNHNS and CDR2 is SASEGT. DNA for the CDR3: TGTGCCAGCAGTGACGGACAGGGGTACACCTATAATTCACCCCTCCACTTT. Residues: CASSDGQGYTYNSPLHF.

The V and J genes are TRBV10-1 and TRBJ2-3, with D tentatively TRBD2 (6 bases). V was shortened by 2 bases and J by 5 bases, with 11 bases between the two germline ends. This CDR3 has 14 residues. Germline CDR1 and CDR2: WNHNN and SYGVQD (reference sequence). As DNA, the CDR3 is TGCGCCAGCAGTGAGGCTAGCGTCGGAGATACGCAGTATTTT. It codes for CASSEASVGDTQYF.

The V call is TRBV10-3, the J call TRBJ1-5; a possible D gene is TRBD1 (6 bases). Per germline, CDR1 ENHRY and CDR2 SYGVKD. This CDR3 is 14 amino acids long. V was cut by 5 bases and J by 7 bases, with 15 bases left in between. CDR3 residues: CAISLQGGGQPQHF. The CDR3 DNA is TGTGCCATCAGTCTACAGGGAGGAGGACAGCCCCAGCATTTT.

The chain employs TRBV4-1 and TRBJ1-1; D may be TRBD1 (5 bases). Germline CDR1 MGHRA, CDR2 YSYEKL. This CDR3 has 14 residues. The V and J ends lost 0 bases and 5 bases respectively, with 10 bases between them. CDR3 in amino acids: CASSQDSGGTEAFF. The CDR3 nucleotides are TGCGCCAGCAGCCAAGATTCCGGGGGAACTGAAGCTTTCTTT.

The chain employs TRBV27 and TRBJ2-4, with 8 bases lining up with TRBD1. V gave up 2 bases and J gave up 10 bases; unmatched junction bases: 4. The CDR3 extends over 13 amino acids. Germline CDR1 reads MNHEY; CDR2 reads SMNVEV (reference sequence). The CDR3 region is CASSLAGQGIQYF. CDR3 bases: TGTGCCAGCAGTTTAGCTGGACAGGGTATTCAGTACTTC.

CDR3 residues: CASSLGSGSDQPQHF. DNA for the CDR3: TGTGCCAGCAGCTTGGGCTCAGGGTCTGATCAGCCCCAGCATTTT. The gene calls are TRBV7-2 and TRBJ1-5, with D possibly matching TRBD1 (5 bases). Germline V gene lookup returns CDR1 SGHTA and CDR2 FQGNSA. This CDR3 has 15 amino acids. Between the trimmed V and J ends, which lost 3 bases and 5 bases, there was a span of 14 bases.

For this clone: This same CDR3 is encoded by further DNA sequences in the sample. The chain uses TRBV12-3 or TRBV12-4 and TRBJ2-5; no definite D call. CDR3 length: 11 amino acids. V lost 3 bases and J lost 4, with 3 bases in between. The chain's CDR3 is CASSFGETQYF. The CDR3 coding sequence is TGTGCCAGCAGTTTTGGAGAGACCCAGTACTTC.

This clone was seen just once. The chain uses TRBV3-1 (or the pseudogene TRBV3-2) and TRBJ2-5; TRBD2 aligns across 15 bases. Germline V gives CDR1 LGHDT, CDR2 YNNKEL (reference sequence). The CDR3 contains 17 residues. V trimming: 0 bases; J trimming: 9 bases; junction bases outside the gene matches: 8. CDR3 residues: CASSQDRTSGGVRAQYF. The CDR3 bases are TGTGCCAGCAGCCAAGATCGGACTAGCGGGGGGGTGAGGGCCCAGTACTTC.

The V call is TRBV5-1, the J call TRBJ1-6; possibly TRBD1 for D (5 bases). The CDR3 runs to 14 residues. Trimming left V 0 bases short and J 9 bases short, with 10 bases between. CDR1 SGHRS and CDR2 YFSETQ come from the germline V gene. Here the CDR3 reads CASSLEVGGSPLHF. CDR3 coding DNA: TGCGCCAGCAGCTTGGAGGTTGGGGGTTCACCCCTCCACTTT.

The chain has TRBV5-5 and TRBJ2-1, with 8 positions matching TRBD2. Unmatched junction bases numbered 1, after V lost 1 base and J lost 4 bases. The CDR3 extends over 14 amino acids. Germline V CDR1 and CDR2: SGHKS, YYEKEE (reference sequence). CDR3 sequence: CASSLLAGYNEQFF. As DNA, the CDR3 is TGTGCCAGCAGCTTGTTAGCGGGGTACAATGAGCAGTTCTTC.

The CDR3 nucleotides are TGTGCCAGCAGCGTAACCTACTCTGGAAACACCATATATTTT. Translating gives CASSVTYSGNTIYF. V is TRBV9 and J is TRBJ1-3; D is unclear. Per germline, CDR1 SGDLS and CDR2 YYNGEE. This CDR3 contains 14 residues. Deletions cut 1 base from V and 0 bases from J, with 5 bases between.

V usage is TRBV10-1 and J usage is TRBJ2-7; D is unresolved. There are 13 residues in the CDR3. Trimming took 0 bases from V and 3 from J, leaving 6 bases between them. Germline CDR1 is WNHNN and CDR2 is SYGVQD (reference sequence). The CDR3 coding sequence is TGCGCCAGCAGTGAGTCGCACGGCTACGAGCAGTACTTC. Translation: CASSESHGYEQYF.

Only a few counts were recorded for this clone. The rearrangement joins TRBV20-1 to TRBJ1-5; D is perhaps TRBD1 (5 bases). This CDR3 has 16 amino acids. The ends were cut back, 3 bases at V and 4 bases at J, with 19 bases in the middle. The germline CDR1 and CDR2 sequences are DFQATT and SNEGSKA (reference sequence). CDR3 sequence: CSASRGVSAFNQPQHF. The DNA for the CDR3 is TGCAGTGCTAGTCGGGGGGTATCAGCCTTTAATCAGCCCCAGCATTTT.

This rearrangement joins TRBV12-3 or TRBV12-4 to TRBJ1-1; D is unresolved. The CDR3 contains 12 residues. V lost 4 bases and J 10 bases, leaving 13 bases between the germline ends. The CDR3 nucleotides read TGTGCCAGCAGTTCGGGAGGCCTAAGAGCTTTCTTT. Amino acids: CASSSGGLRAFF.

The V gene is TRBV7-8, the J gene TRBJ1-2; 7 bases fit TRBD1. Germline V gene lookup returns CDR1 SGHVS and CDR2 FQNEAQ. The CDR3 length is 17 residues. V gave up 5 bases and J gave up 1 base; unmatched junction bases: 13. CDR3 coding DNA: TGTGCCAGCAGCCTAACACGACAGGGCCGTCTTAACTATGGCTACACCTTC. Residues: CASSLTRQGRLNYGYTF.

The chain recombines TRBV27 with TRBJ2-3; TRBD1 matches at 10 bases. V dropped 4 bases and J dropped 6; count of bases not matched to a gene: 7. CDR1 and CDR2 (germline): MNHEY, SMNVEV (reference sequence). This CDR3 comprises 15 residues. The CDR3 nucleotides are TGTGCCAGCAGTTCCCTCCGGGACAGGGGCGATACGCAGTATTTT. Its protein product is CASSSLRDRGDTQYF.

The V gene is TRBV10-1, the J gene TRBJ1-4; D is possibly TRBD1 (5 bases). Looked up from germline, CDR1 is WNHNN and CDR2 is SYGVQD (reference sequence). The CDR3 is made up of 14 amino acids. Trimming cost V 0 bases and J 7 bases, with 9 bases left between them. Here the CDR3 DNA reads TGCGCCAGCAGTGAGTCGGCAGGGTCTGAAAAACTGTTTTTT. Translating it yields CASSESAGSEKLFF.

The chain links TRBV6-2 or TRBV6-3 to TRBJ2-2; 7 bases align to TRBD1. V was clipped by 6 bases and J by 4 bases; unmatched bases: 11. CDR1 is MNHEY and CDR2 is SVGEGT in the germline V gene. This CDR3 has 16 amino acids. CDR3 in amino acids: CASSYDRAHPTGELFF. The CDR3 DNA sequence: TGTGCCAGCAGCTATGACAGGGCCCATCCCACCGGGGAGCTGTTTTTT.

V usage is TRBV7-8 and J usage is TRBJ1-4; the D is unclear. Germline loops: CDR1 SGHVS, CDR2 FQNEAQ. This CDR3 comprises 15 residues. Trimming stripped 0 bases from V and 5 bases from J, with 10 bases between. This CDR3 reads CASSLAPLQNEKLFF. CDR3 nucleotide sequence: TGTGCCAGCAGCTTAGCGCCGTTACAGAATGAAAAACTGTTTTTT.

This chain connects TRBV11-2 to TRBJ2-1; 7 nucleotides agree with TRBD1. V trimming: 3 bases; J trimming: 2 bases; junction bases outside the gene matches: 4. From germline, CDR1 is SGHAT and CDR2 FQNNGV. The CDR3 extends over 15 amino acids. The CDR3 coding sequence is TGTGCCAGCAGCTTGTGGACAGGCACCTACAATGAGCAGTTCTTC. As protein: CASSLWTGTYNEQFF.

The chain couples TRBV4-2 to TRBJ1-5; D is possibly TRBD1 (6 bases). CDR1 is LGHNA, CDR2 YNFKEQ, per germline. The CDR3 spans 16 residues. Trimming pared 3 bases from V and 4 bases from J, leaving 16 bases between. The CDR3 DNA sequence: TGTGCCAGCAGCCAGGCCGGGGGCTTGACGAATCAGCCCCAGCATTTT. Translated: CASSQAGGLTNQPQHF.

The chain couples TRBV30 to TRBJ1-1; D unresolved. The CDR3 spans 11 residues. V lost 1 base, J lost 7 bases, and 7 bases lay in between. Germline loops: CDR1 GTSNPN, CDR2 SVGIG (reference sequence). The CDR3 nucleotides read TGTGCCTGGAGTGGCCGTCATGAAGCTTTCTTT. Translated: CAWSGRHEAFF.

The V call is TRBV5-1, the J call TRBJ1-5, with unresolved D. Germline-derived CDR1 and CDR2 are SGHRS and YFSETQ. CDR3 length: 14 amino acids. Trimming removed 4 bases at V and 1 base at J, with 9 bases between. The CDR3 region has the DNA TGCGCCAGCAGCCCCACTAGCAGCAATCAGCCCCAGCATTTT. Amino acid sequence: CASSPTSSNQPQHF.

The rearrangement links TRBV19 to TRBJ2-7; 7 nucleotides align to TRBD2. V dropped 5 bases and J dropped 2; count of bases not matched to a gene: 12. The CDR3 extends over 16 amino acids. Germline CDR1 and CDR2: LNHDA and SQIVND (reference sequence). In DNA form, the CDR3 reads TGTGCCAGTAGTTCTAACGGCCTAGCGGCGACCTACGAGCAGTACTTC. Encoded protein: CASSSNGLAATYEQYF.

The rearrangement uses TRBV19 and TRBJ2-7, with D perhaps TRBD2 (5 bases). This CDR3 region has 16 residues. The germline V gene has CDR1 LNHDA and CDR2 SQIVND (reference sequence). Trimming shortened V by 3 bases and J by 2 bases, and 17 bases separated the two germline ends. The CDR3, as DNA: TGTGCCAGTAGTATGAGGAGAGCGGACCGAACCTACGAGCAGTACTTC. It specifies CASSMRRADRTYEQYF.

The table lists this clone with a count of one. The chain couples TRBV28 to TRBJ1-1, with TRBD1 matching 7 bases. There are 15 residues in the CDR3. V was clipped by 6 bases and J by 3 bases; unmatched bases: 10. Germline V gene lookup returns CDR1 MDHEN and CDR2 SYDVKM. The CDR3 sequence: CASSLLGQLYTEAFF. The DNA of the CDR3 is TGTGCCAGCAGCCTACTGGGACAGCTATACACTGAAGCTTTCTTT. The full variable domain, in which reference TRBV28 and TRBJ1-1 provide the parts outside the CDR3, is DVKVTQSSRYLVKRTGEKVFLECVQDMDHENMFWYRQDPGLGLRLIYFSYDVKMKEKGDIPEGYSVSREKKERFSLILESASTNQTSMYLCASSLLGQLYTEAFFGQGTRLTVV.

This rearrangement joins TRBV30 to TRBJ1-6; unclear D gene. This CDR3 comprises 16 residues. The germline gives CDR1 GTSNPN, CDR2 SVGIG (reference sequence). V shed 1 base and J shed 0 bases, with 10 bases lying between them. The chain's CDR3 is CAWSASRSSYNSPLHF. CDR3 DNA: TGTGCCTGGAGTGCATCCAGGAGCTCCTATAATTCACCCCTCCACTTT.